This TCR beta chain emerged from a study of blood T cell repertoires in COVID-19. Study-wide background: The United States, Italy and Spain provided the acute and convalescent COVID-19 samples. The analysed material was cDNA or gDNA that came from T cells, B-cell-depleted T cells, or PBMCs.

In the authors' methods: Using reference gene primer amplification, nucleated cell counts were estimated. Here immunoSEQ multiplex PCR was the method, and the copy in TCRdb shows in-frame clones only, minus some. That table furnishes V, J and clone size, whereas the DNA furnished D and trimming. The table lists some 150,000 clones, approximately 81% of them singletons. Germline-derived CDR1 and CDR2 are SGHTA and FQGNSA. This CDR3 spans 15 amino acids. Deletions cut 1 base from V and 6 bases from J, with 13 bases between. The material sequenced was peripheral blood. The origin of this receptor is a human donor with acute or convalescent COVID-19. The donor label of this sample is uncertain. V is TRBV7-2 and J is TRBJ1-5; possible D gene TRBD1, 6 bases. Here the CDR3 reads CASSLGSLGAQPQHF. CDR3 coding DNA: TGTGCCAGCAGCTTAGGGTCTCTGGGGGCTCAGCCCCAGCATTTT.